Sequencing of this T cell receptor beta chain was carried out in a study of T cell clones after liver transplantation. About the research overall: TCRbeta sequencing after a pre-transplant mixed lymphocyte reaction identified graft-donor-reactive clones, later tracked in post-transplant blood.

Study observations and caveats: Donor-reactive sequences fell more than third party-reactive ones, suggesting partial deletion. Circulating graft-donor-reactive CD4 TCRbeta sequences fell significantly post-transplant in 5 of 8 subjects.

Sorting of unstimulated PBMCs yielded separate CD3+CD4+ and CD3+CD8+ fractions. Losses at the gene ends were 8 bases for V and 4 bases for J; bases not matched to a gene: 5. This CDR3 spans 13 amino acids. The germline V gene has CDR1 MNHNS and CDR2 SASEGT. Concerning this clone: Antigen unknown.

The table came from immunoSEQ multiplex PCR; TCRdb's copy has only in-frame clones and leaves some out. The sample shows 55,000 to 70,000 clones, approximately 92% of them seen only once. The sample consisted of CD4+ T cells from blood, taken approximately 27 months after liver transplant. The genes are TRBV6-1 and TRBJ1-5, with TRBD1 matching over 7 bases. The source is a human patient who received a liver transplant. Some T cells could come from the graft donor. The CDR3, as DNA: TGTGCCAGCCACTGGGACAGAAATCAGCCCCAGCATTTT. It translates to CASHWDRNQPQHF.